This TCR beta chain was profiled in a study of blood T cell repertoires in COVID-19. Study-wide background: Researchers got acute and convalescent COVID-19 samples from the United States, Italy and Spain. PBMCs, B-cell-depleted T cells, or T cells provided the cDNA or gDNA that made up the material.

This CDR3 has 15 residues. Trimming shortened V by 0 bases and J by 8 bases, and 15 bases separated the two germline ends. Germline V gene data show CDR1 as SGDLS and CDR2 as YYNGEE. In the source study's methods: Using reference gene primer amplification, nucleated cell counts were estimated. Sequencing was performed with immunoSEQ multiplex PCR; in TCRdb, only in-frame clones are kept and a portion is missing. That table gives V, J and clone size, and the DNA gave D and trimming. The sample has 90,000 to 100,000 clones; approximately 84% are singletons. The source material was peripheral blood. This sequence joins TRBV9 and TRBJ1-3; D not resolved. This clonotype originated in an older woman with acute or convalescent COVID-19. The chain's CDR3 is CASSVDARTGDTIYF. The CDR3 DNA reads as TGTGCCAGCAGCGTAGATGCGAGGACGGGAGACACCATATATTTT.